This T cell receptor (beta chain) came from a study of T cells after yellow fever vaccination. Via MiXCR, TCRdb re-called the 5' RACE reads, giving one row per CDR3 protein. The data show a few hundred thousand distinct CDR3 sequences, around 4% seen once. The CDR3 has 14 amino acids. The V end was cut by 6 bases, the J end by 0 bases, with 14 bases between. Germline CDR1 DFQATT, CDR2 SNEGSKA (reference sequence). In this sample, this clonotype turned up a few times. This rearrangement joins TRBV20-1 to TRBJ1-1, with D tentatively TRBD1 (5 bases). The receptor was derived from a man younger than 35 who received the YFV17D yellow fever vaccine. The sequences come from PBMCs, collected on the day of the yellow fever booster vaccination. DNA for the CDR3: TGCAGTGCCGCAACCTCAGGGTTGAACACTGAAGCTTTCTTT. This translates into CSAATSGLNTEAFF.